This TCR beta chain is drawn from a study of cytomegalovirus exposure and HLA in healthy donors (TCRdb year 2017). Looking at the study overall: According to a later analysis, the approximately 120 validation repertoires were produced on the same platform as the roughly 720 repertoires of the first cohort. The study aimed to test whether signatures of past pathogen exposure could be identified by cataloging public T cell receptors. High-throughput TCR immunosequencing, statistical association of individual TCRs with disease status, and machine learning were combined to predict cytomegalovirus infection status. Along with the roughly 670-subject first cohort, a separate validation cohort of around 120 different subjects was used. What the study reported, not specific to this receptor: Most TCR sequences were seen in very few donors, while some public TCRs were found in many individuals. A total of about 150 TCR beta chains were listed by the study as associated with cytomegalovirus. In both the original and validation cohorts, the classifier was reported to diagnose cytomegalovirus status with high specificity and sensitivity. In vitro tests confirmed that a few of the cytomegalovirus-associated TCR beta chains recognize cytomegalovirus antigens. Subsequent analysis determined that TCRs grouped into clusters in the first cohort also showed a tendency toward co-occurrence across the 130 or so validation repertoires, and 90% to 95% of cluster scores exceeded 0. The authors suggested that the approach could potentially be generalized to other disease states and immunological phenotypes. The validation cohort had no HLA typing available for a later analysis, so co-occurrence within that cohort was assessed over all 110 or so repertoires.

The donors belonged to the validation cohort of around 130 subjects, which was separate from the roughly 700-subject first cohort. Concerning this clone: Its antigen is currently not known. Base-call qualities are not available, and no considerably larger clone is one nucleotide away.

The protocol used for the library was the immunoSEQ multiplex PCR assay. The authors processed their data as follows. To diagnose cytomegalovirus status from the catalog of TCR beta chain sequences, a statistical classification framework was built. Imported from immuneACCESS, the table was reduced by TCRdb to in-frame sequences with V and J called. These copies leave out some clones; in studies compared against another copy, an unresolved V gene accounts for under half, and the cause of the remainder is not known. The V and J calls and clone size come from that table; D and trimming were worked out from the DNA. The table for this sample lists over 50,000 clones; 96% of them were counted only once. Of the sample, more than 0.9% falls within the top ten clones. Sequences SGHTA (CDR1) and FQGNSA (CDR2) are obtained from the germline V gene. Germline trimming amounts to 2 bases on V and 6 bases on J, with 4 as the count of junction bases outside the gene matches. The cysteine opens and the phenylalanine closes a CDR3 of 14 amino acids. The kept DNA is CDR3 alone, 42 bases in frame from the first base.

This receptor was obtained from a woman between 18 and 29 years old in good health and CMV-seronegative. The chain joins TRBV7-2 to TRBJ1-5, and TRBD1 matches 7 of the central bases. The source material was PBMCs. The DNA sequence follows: TGTGCCAGCAGCTTACAGGGGGGAGCTCAGCCCCAGCATTTT. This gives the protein CASSLQGGAQPQHF.